The T cell receptor (beta chain) described here comes from a study of T cells after yellow fever vaccination. TCRdb analysed the 5' RACE reads with MiXCR anew, one entry per CDR3 protein. Counted here are almost 70,000 distinct CDR3 sequences, 5% to 6.5% occurring once; the ten biggest clones make up roughly 2.3%. This clonotype showed up many times. Trimming left V 10 bases short and J 2 bases short, with 18 bases between. CDR3 length equals 15 residues. This chain links TRBV23-1 with TRBJ2-1; D uncertain. TRBV23-1 is an ORF for which the function is uncertain. Sequencing used CD4+ T cells sorted from PBMCs, obtained roughly 14 days after the first yellow fever vaccination. This TCR derives from a young man who received the YFV17D yellow fever vaccine. CDR3 in amino acids: CATLGLATAYNEQFF. CDR3 nucleotide sequence: TGCGCCACCCTGGGGTTGGCCACGGCCTACAATGAGCAGTTCTTC.